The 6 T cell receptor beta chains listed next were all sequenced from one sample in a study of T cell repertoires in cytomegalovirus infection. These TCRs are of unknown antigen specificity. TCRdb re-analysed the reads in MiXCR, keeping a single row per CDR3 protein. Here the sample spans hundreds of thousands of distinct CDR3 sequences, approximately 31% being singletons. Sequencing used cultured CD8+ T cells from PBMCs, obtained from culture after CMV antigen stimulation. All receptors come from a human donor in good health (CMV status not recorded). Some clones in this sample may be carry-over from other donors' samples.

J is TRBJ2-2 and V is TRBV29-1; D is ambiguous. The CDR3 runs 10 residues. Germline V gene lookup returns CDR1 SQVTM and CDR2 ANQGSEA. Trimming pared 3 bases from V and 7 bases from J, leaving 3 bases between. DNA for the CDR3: TGCAGCGTTGAGAACGGGGAGCTGTTTTTT. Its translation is CSVENGELFF.

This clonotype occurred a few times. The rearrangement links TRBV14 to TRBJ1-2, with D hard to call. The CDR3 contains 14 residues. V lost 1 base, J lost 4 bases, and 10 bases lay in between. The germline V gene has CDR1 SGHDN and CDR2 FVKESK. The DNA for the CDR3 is TGTGCCAGCAGCCAAGTCCGTTCTCCCTATGGCTACACCTTC. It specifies CASSQVRSPYGYTF.

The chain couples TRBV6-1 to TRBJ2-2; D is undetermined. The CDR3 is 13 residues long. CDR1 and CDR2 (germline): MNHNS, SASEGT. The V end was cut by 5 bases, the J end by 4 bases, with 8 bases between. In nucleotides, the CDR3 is TGTGCCAGCAGTACGCTTCGCACCGGGGAGCTGTTTTTT. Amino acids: CASSTLRTGELFF.

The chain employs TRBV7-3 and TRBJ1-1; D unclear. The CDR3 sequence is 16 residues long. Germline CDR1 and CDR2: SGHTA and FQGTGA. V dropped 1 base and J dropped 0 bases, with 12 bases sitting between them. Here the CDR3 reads CASSLIPVNMNTEAFF. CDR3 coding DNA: TGTGCCAGCAGCTTAATTCCGGTTAACATGAACACTGAAGCTTTCTTT.

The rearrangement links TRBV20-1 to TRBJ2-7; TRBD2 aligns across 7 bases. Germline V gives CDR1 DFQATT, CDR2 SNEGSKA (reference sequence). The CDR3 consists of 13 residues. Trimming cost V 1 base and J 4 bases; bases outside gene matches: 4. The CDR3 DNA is TGCAGTGCTAGAGGGGAGGGTTTGTACGAGCAGTACTTC. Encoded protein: CSARGEGLYEQYF.

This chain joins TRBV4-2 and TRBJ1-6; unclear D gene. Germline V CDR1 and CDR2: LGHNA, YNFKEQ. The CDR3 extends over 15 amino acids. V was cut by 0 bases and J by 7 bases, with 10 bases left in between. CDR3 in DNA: TGTGCCAGCAGCCAAGACATACGGTTCAATTCACCCCTCCACTTT. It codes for CASSQDIRFNSPLHF.